This T cell receptor beta chain appears in the sequencing data of a study of tumor-infiltrating lymphocytes in primary liver carcinoma. RNA and DNA were co-extracted from around 20-30 mg of unsorted bulk tissue. Each tumor sample had over 75% viable tumor cells. The CDR3 sequence is 15 residues long. Germline loops: CDR1 MNHNY, CDR2 SVGAGI (reference sequence). On this clonotype itself: Its ends do not fully match the called genes, so a read error is possible.

The researchers produced TCR beta cDNA from roughly 500 ng total RNA with a constant-region primer. The TCR beta library was amplified through three nested multiplex PCR rounds in a modified ARM-PCR procedure. The opening two PCR rounds, around 9 cycles each, paired TRBV1-TRBV30 forward primers with a C-beta reverse primer. TCRdb re-analysed the multiplex PCR reads in MiXCR, keeping a single row per CDR3 protein. In the table there are some 43,000 distinct CDR3 sequences, about two thirds of which are singletons. The genes are TRBV6-6 and TRBJ2-1; D is uncertain. This receptor was obtained from a man aged 40-55 years with primary liver carcinoma and hepatitis B virus infection. What was sequenced was liver tumor tissue from sampling region 5. Documented subset: tumor region T5, tumor centre. CDR3 in DNA: TGTGCCAGCAGTTACCCGGATAGGGATGGCAATGAGCAGCTCTTC. The encoded protein is CASSYPDRDGNEQLF.